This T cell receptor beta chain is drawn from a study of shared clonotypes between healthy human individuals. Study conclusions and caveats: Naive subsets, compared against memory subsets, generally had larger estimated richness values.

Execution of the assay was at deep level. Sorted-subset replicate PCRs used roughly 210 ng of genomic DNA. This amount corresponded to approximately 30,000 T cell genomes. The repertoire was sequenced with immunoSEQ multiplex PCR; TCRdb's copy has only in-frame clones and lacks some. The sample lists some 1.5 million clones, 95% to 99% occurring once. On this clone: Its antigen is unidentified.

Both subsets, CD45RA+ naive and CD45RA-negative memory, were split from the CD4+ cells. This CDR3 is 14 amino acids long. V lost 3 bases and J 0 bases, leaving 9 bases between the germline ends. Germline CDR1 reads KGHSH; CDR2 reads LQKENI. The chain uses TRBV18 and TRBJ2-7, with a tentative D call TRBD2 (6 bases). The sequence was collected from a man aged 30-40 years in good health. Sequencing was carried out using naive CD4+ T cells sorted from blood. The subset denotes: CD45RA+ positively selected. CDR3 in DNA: TGTGCCAGCTCACCGGAGGGAAGCTCCTACGAGCAGTACTTC. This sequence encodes CASSPEGSSYEQYF.